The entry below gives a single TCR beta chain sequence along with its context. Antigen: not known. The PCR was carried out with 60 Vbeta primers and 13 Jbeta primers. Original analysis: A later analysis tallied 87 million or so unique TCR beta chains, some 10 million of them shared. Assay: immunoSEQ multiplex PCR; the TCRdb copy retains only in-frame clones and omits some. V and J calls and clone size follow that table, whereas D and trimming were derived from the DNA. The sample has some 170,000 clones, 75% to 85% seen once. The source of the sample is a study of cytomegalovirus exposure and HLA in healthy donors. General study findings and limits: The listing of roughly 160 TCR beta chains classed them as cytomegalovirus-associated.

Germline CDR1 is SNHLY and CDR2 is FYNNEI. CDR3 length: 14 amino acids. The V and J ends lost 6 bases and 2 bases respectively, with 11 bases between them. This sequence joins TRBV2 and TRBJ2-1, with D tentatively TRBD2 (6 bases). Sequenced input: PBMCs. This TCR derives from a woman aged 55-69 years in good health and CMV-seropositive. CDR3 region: CASRRDLTYNEQFF. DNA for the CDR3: TGTGCCAGCAGGCGGGACTTAACCTACAATGAGCAGTTCTTC.